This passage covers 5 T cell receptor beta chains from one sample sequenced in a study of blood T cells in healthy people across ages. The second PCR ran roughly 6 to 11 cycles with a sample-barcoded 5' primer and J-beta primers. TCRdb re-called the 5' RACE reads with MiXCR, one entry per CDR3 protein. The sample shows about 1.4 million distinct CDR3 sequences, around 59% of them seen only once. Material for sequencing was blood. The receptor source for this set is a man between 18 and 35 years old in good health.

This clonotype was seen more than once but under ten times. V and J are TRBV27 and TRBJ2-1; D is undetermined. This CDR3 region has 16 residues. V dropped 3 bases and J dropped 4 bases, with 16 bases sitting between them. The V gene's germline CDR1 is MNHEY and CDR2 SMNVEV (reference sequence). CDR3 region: CASSLDPRVLYNEQFF. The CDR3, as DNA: TGTGCCAGCAGTTTGGACCCACGGGTCTTATACAATGAGCAGTTCTTC.

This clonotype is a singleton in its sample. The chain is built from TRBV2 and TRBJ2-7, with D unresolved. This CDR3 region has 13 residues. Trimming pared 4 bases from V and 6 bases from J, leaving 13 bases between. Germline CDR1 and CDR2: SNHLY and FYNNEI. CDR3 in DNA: TGTGCCAGCAGTGCCGGAATGGGGTCCGAGCAGTACTTC. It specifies CASSAGMGSEQYF.

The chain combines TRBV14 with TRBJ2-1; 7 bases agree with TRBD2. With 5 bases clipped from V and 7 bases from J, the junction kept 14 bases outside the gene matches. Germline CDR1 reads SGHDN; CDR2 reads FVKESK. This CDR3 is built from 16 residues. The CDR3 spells CASSSTGLGRGNEQFF. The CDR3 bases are TGTGCCAGCAGCTCCACCGGTTTGGGGAGGGGTAATGAGCAGTTCTTC. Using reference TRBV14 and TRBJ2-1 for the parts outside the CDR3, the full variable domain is EAGVTQFPSHSVIEKGQTVTLRCDPISGHDNLYWYRRVMGKEIKFLLHFVKESKQDESGMPNNRFLAERTGGTYSTLKVQPAELEDSGVYFCASSSTGLGRGNEQFFGPGTRLTVL.

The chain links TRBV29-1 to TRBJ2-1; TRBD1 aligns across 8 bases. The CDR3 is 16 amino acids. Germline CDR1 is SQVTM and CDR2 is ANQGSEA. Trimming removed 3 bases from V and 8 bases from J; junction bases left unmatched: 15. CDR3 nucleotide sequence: TGCAGCGTTGAGGGGACGGACAGGGTGGTAATCGATGAGCAGTTCTTC. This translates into CSVEGTDRVVIDEQFF.

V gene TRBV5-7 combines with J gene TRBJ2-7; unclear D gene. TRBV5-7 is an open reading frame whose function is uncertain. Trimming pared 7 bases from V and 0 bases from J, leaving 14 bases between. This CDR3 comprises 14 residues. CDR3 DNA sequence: TGTGCCAGCCGTCTGGCAGGCCGCTCCTACGAGCAGTACTTC. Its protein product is CASRLAGRSYEQYF.